The subject of this entry is one T cell receptor (beta chain). The antigen is unknown. These data come from a study of human T cells and chemical hapten exposure. Study as a whole: After 6 days, upper back 0.01% DPC patch tests were scored.

Study-wide points: There was no change with DPC sensitization in TCRs above 1 in 1000 frequency. PT1 expanded TCR numbers tracked positively with patch test score.

The time point denotes: patch test 3, about 24 weeks after DPC sensitization. Specified treatment: therapeutic diphenylcyclopropenone sensitization with weekly scalp DPC. Germline CDR1 and CDR2: DFQATT and SNEGSKA (reference sequence). V dropped 1 base and J dropped 2 bases, with 8 bases sitting between them. The CDR3 is 14 residues long. Individual cDNA molecules (in the library) carried attached unique molecular identifiers. TCRdb reprocessed the RACE reads with MiXCR, giving one entry per CDR3 protein. This table holds approximately 97,000 distinct CDR3 sequences, 25% to 35% found once. The TCR comes from a man aged 40-49 years with alopecia areata. Some clones in this sample may be carry-over from other donors' samples. Sequences were derived from whole blood, sampled in connection with sensitization to the hapten diphenylcyclopropenone (DPC). The chain couples TRBV20-1 to TRBJ2-2; D not resolved. The CDR3 bases are TGCAGTGCTAGAGCGGGCGGAAACACCGGGGAGCTGTTTTTT. It encodes CSARAGGNTGELFF.